The next 32 T cell receptor beta chains were all read from a single sample in a study of blood T cell repertoires in COVID-19. This table comes from immunoSEQ multiplex PCR, and its TCRdb copy is limited to in-frame clones, with some not included. Counted here are about 180,000 clones, around 90% occurring once; the ten biggest clones make up 1.6%. Sequencing was performed on peripheral blood. These receptors came from a woman in her forties or fifties with acute or convalescent COVID-19.

V and J are TRBV6-2 or TRBV6-3 and TRBJ2-2; 7 bases line up with TRBD1. J lost 3 bases, V lost 4 bases, and 5 bases had no gene match. The CDR3 contains 15 residues. Germline loops: CDR1 MNHEY, CDR2 SVGEGT. In DNA form, the CDR3 reads TGTGCCAGCAGTTCCTTCGGGACAGACACCGGGGAGCTGTTTTTT. It codes for CASSSFGTDTGELFF.

This chain joins TRBV24-1 and TRBJ2-3, with 11 bases lining up with TRBD1. The ends lost 9 bases at V and 5 bases at J; junction bases unmatched: 15. CDR1 is KGHDR and CDR2 is SFDVKD in the germline V gene. CDR3 length: 17 residues. The CDR3 here is CATAPSGQGAGGDTQYF. In nucleotides, the CDR3 is TGTGCCACCGCGCCATCCGGACAGGGGGCCGGTGGAGATACGCAGTATTTT.

A single count supports this clone. The DNA of the CDR3 is TGCAGCGCAGGGACTAGCTCCGGCGAGCAGTACTTC. It translates to CSAGTSSGEQYF. V gene TRBV29-1 combines with J gene TRBJ2-7; 9 bases are shared with TRBD2. The CDR3 consists of 12 residues. Germline loops: CDR1 SQVTM, CDR2 ANQGSEA. V dropped 7 bases and J dropped 6; count of bases not matched to a gene: 7.

V gene TRBV19 combines with J gene TRBJ2-3, with D possibly TRBD1 on 6 matching bases. V dropped 2 bases and J dropped 2 bases, with 20 bases sitting between them. Germline V gives CDR1 LNHDA, CDR2 SQIVND (reference sequence). The CDR3 sequence is 18 residues long. The CDR3 loop is CASSIRGTQGPSTDTQYF. The CDR3 DNA reads as TGTGCCAGTAGTATAAGGGGAACACAGGGTCCCTCCACAGATACGCAGTATTTT.

This sequence joins TRBV4-3 and TRBJ2-7, with a tentative D call TRBD1 (6 bases). The CDR3 is 15 amino acids. Between the trimmed V and J ends, which lost 1 base and 0 bases, there was a span of 10 bases. CDR1 is LGHNA and CDR2 is YSLEER in the germline V gene. CDR3 region: CASSQGQGPSYEQYF. CDR3 nucleotide sequence: TGCGCCAGCAGCCAAGGCCAGGGGCCCTCCTACGAGCAGTACTTC.

This clone was detected a few times. This chain connects TRBV6-2 or TRBV6-3 to TRBJ2-4, with D tentatively TRBD1 (5 bases). CDR3 length: 17 residues. Germline V CDR1 and CDR2: MNHEY, SVGEGT. The V gene lost 6 bases and the J gene lost 3 bases, with 21 bases spanning the gap. CDR3 in amino acids: CASSPLPGLSDKNIQYF. Here the CDR3 DNA reads TGTGCCAGCAGCCCTTTACCAGGGCTTTCAGACAAAAACATTCAGTACTTC.

CDR3 nucleotides: TGTGCCAGCAGTGAAAGCGGGAGGATCTACGAGCAGTACTTC. Translated, it gives CASSESGRIYEQYF. The genes are TRBV6-1 and TRBJ2-7, with 9 bases aligning to TRBD2. Germline V CDR1 and CDR2: MNHNS, SASEGT. This CDR3 is 14 amino acids long. V dropped 2 bases and J dropped 3; count of bases not matched to a gene: 2.

Only a few counts were recorded for this clone. The CDR3 region has the DNA TGTGCCAGTAAGGGGACTTTGGAAAAACTGTTTTTT. As protein: CASKGTLEKLFF. This chain joins TRBV19 and TRBJ1-4; perhaps TRBD1 as D (5 bases). This CDR3 region has 12 residues. The V end was cut by 7 bases, the J end by 8 bases, with 11 bases between. Germline CDR1 LNHDA, CDR2 SQIVND (reference sequence).

The chain has TRBV11-2 and TRBJ2-5; tentatively, D is TRBD2 (5 bases). V shed 5 bases and J shed 5 bases, with 18 bases lying between them. The CDR3 has 15 residues. Germline CDR1 and CDR2: SGHAT and FQNNGV. The CDR3 is CASSPPGRPGETQYF. The CDR3, as DNA: TGTGCCAGCAGCCCCCCCGGCAGGCCGGGGGAGACCCAGTACTTC.

The chain uses TRBV12-3 or TRBV12-4 and TRBJ1-3; no firm D call. This CDR3 spans 13 amino acids. V was shortened by 8 bases and J by 7 bases, with 15 bases between the two germline ends. DNA for the CDR3: TGTGCCAGCTCTTACACACTAGGGAACACCATATATTTT. Translating it yields CASSYTLGNTIYF.

This chain connects TRBV2 to TRBJ2-3; the match to TRBD2 covers 11 bases. The trim removed 5 bases at V and 4 bases at J, leaving 8 bases unmatched. Germline CDR1 SNHLY, CDR2 FYNNEI. CDR3 length: 16 amino acids. The CDR3 spells CASSRLAGGGADTQYF. The CDR3, as DNA: TGTGCCAGCAGTAGGCTAGCGGGAGGTGGGGCAGATACGCAGTATTTT.

The CDR3 DNA sequence: TGTGCCTGGAGTAACGGAGCCAAAAACATTCAGTACTTC. Residues: CAWSNGAKNIQYF. V and J are TRBV30 and TRBJ2-4; the D is unclear. Trimming cost V 2 bases and J 0 bases, with 5 bases left between them. Germline-derived CDR1 and CDR2 are GTSNPN and SVGIG (reference sequence). The CDR3 is 13 residues long.

The chain carries TRBV18 and TRBJ1-1; tentatively, D is TRBD1 (5 bases). Germline values: CDR1 KGHSH, CDR2 LQKENI. Trimming removed 3 bases at V and 0 bases at J, with 11 bases between. The CDR3 spans 15 residues. For the CDR3, the DNA is TGTGCCAGCTCACCGACAGAAATCATGAACACTGAAGCTTTCTTT. Its translation: CASSPTEIMNTEAFF. The full variable domain, its missing parts supplied by reference TRBV18 and TRBJ1-1, is NAGVMQNPRHLVRRRGQEARLRCSPMKGHSHVYWYRQLPEEGLKFMVYLQKENIIDESGMPKERFSAEFPKEGPSILRIQQVVRGDSAAYFCASSPTEIMNTEAFFGQGTRLTVV.

The V call is TRBV6-5, the J call TRBJ1-5; 8 nucleotides align to TRBD1. With V trimmed by 4 bases and J by 3 bases, 2 bases remained unmatched. The CDR3 runs to 14 residues. Germline V gene data show CDR1 as MNHEY and CDR2 as SVGAGI. The CDR3 protein is CASSSGGVNQPQHF. DNA of the CDR3: TGTGCCAGCAGTTCAGGGGGCGTCAATCAGCCCCAGCATTTT.

This clone has just one count. The chain joins TRBV3-1 (or the pseudogene TRBV3-2) to TRBJ2-3, with D hard to call. The CDR3 totals 14 residues. Per the germline V gene, CDR1 is LGHDT and CDR2 is YNNKEL (reference sequence). V lost 1 base, J lost 1 base, and 6 bases lay in between. The CDR3 loop is CASSQAGGTDTQYF. The CDR3 DNA reads as TGTGCCAGCAGCCAAGCGGGTGGCACAGATACGCAGTATTTT.

This clone appeared a single time. The rearrangement uses TRBV5-4 and TRBJ2-5, with TRBD2 matching over 7 bases. V gave up 4 bases and J gave up 3 bases; unmatched junction bases: 6. Germline values: CDR1 SGHNT, CDR2 YYREEE (reference sequence). This CDR3 contains 14 residues. The CDR3 DNA follows: TGTGCCAGCAGCACTAGTGCGGGGGAAGAGACCCAGTACTTC. Translated, it gives CASSTSAGEETQYF.

The chain joins TRBV6-2 or TRBV6-3 to TRBJ2-3; D is possibly TRBD2 (6 bases). Between the trimmed V and J ends, which lost 5 bases and 0 bases, there was a span of 18 bases. CDR3 length equals 17 residues. Per the germline V gene, CDR1 is MNHEY and CDR2 is SVGEGT. The CDR3 here is CASSPIWGDLSTDTQYF. The CDR3 DNA follows: TGTGCCAGCAGTCCGATTTGGGGGGACCTGAGCACAGATACGCAGTATTTT.

The gene calls are TRBV5-1 and TRBJ2-7; 9 nucleotides line up with TRBD2. The germline gives CDR1 SGHRS, CDR2 YFSETQ. V was pared by 4 bases and J by 2 bases, with 19 bases of the junction left unmatched. The CDR3 length is 19 residues. The CDR3 protein is CASSPSGISGRMDPYEQYF. Written as DNA, the CDR3 is TGCGCCAGCAGCCCATCGGGTATTAGCGGGAGAATGGATCCCTACGAGCAGTACTTC.

The J gene is TRBJ1-4, the V gene TRBV7-6, with a possible D match to TRBD1 (5 bases). The V gene lost 5 bases and the J gene lost 8 bases, with 12 bases spanning the gap. CDR3 length: 13 amino acids. The germline V gene encodes CDR1 SGHVS and CDR2 FNYEAQ. Here the CDR3 DNA reads TGTGCCAGCAGCCCGGTGGGGGGGGAAAAACTGTTTTTT. It specifies CASSPVGGEKLFF.

The chain has TRBV5-4 and TRBJ1-2, with 10 bases lining up with TRBD1. CDR3 size: 14 residues. Germline trimming cut 3 bases from V and 5 bases from J; bases unmatched to any gene: 4. Germline values: CDR1 SGHNT, CDR2 YYREEE (reference sequence). CDR3 sequence reads: CASSSGQGTYGYTF. CDR3 nucleotides: TGTGCCAGCAGCTCGGGACAGGGGACGTATGGCTACACCTTC.

The genes are TRBV15 and TRBJ1-2; TRBD1 matches 10 bases. The CDR3 runs 17 residues. Germline assignment: CDR1 LNHNV and CDR2 YYDKDF (reference sequence). V shed 5 bases, J shed 3 bases, and the junction held 12 bases outside the gene matches. The CDR3 loop reads CATSPHKGTGVYYGYTF. In DNA form, the CDR3 reads TGTGCCACCAGCCCCCACAAAGGGACAGGGGTGTACTATGGCTACACCTTC.

This clone was counted a single time. The chain joins TRBV10-3 to TRBJ2-3, with 9 bases fitting TRBD2. V gave up 5 bases and J gave up 2 bases; unmatched junction bases: 2. Germline-derived CDR1 and CDR2 are ENHRY and SYGVKD. CDR3 length equals 14 residues. The CDR3 loop is CAISSSGDTDTQYF. The CDR3 region has the DNA TGTGCCATCAGTTCTAGCGGGGACACAGATACGCAGTATTTT.

This clone turned up a few times. The chain links TRBV11-2 to TRBJ1-1; D ambiguous. This CDR3 is 12 amino acids long. Germline V gives CDR1 SGHAT, CDR2 FQNNGV. V was pared by 7 bases and J by 0 bases, with 6 bases between. The CDR3 DNA reads TGTGCCAGCAACCTACTGAACACTGAAGCTTTCTTT. It specifies CASNLLNTEAFF.

The CDR3 region is CATSDLQDQGAKKFF. The CDR3 bases are TGTGCCACCAGTGATTTGCAGGATCAGGGGGCGAAGAAGTTCTTC. The chain is built from TRBV24-1 and TRBJ2-1, with TRBD1 matching over 8 bases. The CDR3 covers 15 residues. The germline CDR1 and CDR2 sequences are KGHDR and SFDVKD. With V trimmed by 0 bases and J by 14 bases, 11 bases remained unmatched.

The chain recombines TRBV6-5 with TRBJ1-3, with TRBD1 as a possible D gene (6 bases). Germline lookup yields CDR1 MNHEY and CDR2 SVGAGI. Trimming removed 6 bases at V and 4 bases at J, with 10 bases between. The CDR3 is made up of 13 amino acids. CDR3 in amino acids: CASRRDNGNTIYF. CDR3 DNA: TGTGCCAGCAGGAGGGACAACGGAAACACCATATATTTT.

V and J are TRBV4-2 and TRBJ1-3, with 7 bases that match TRBD1. V was pared by 4 bases and J by 0 bases, with 9 bases of the junction left unmatched. Germline V gene sequence: CDR1 LGHNA, CDR2 YNFKEQ. This CDR3 region has 17 residues. The CDR3: CASSRTGGAFSGNTIYF. CDR3 bases: TGTGCCAGCAGCCGGACAGGAGGCGCCTTCTCTGGAAACACCATATATTTT.

The rearrangement joins TRBV19 to TRBJ1-5, with a tentative D call TRBD1 (6 bases). CDR3 length equals 13 residues. CDR1 is LNHDA, CDR2 SQIVND, per germline (reference sequence). The V end lost 7 bases, the J end lost 3 bases, and 10 bases lay between the germline ends. CDR3 loop: CASNTGINQPQHF. The CDR3 coding sequence is TGTGCCAGTAATACAGGGATCAATCAGCCCCAGCATTTT.

The DNA of the CDR3 is TGTGCCACCATGCCAGGGGACCCCAACTATGGCTACACCTTC. Protein sequence: CATMPGDPNYGYTF. J is TRBJ1-2 and V is TRBV24-1; D perhaps matches TRBD1 (6 bases). This CDR3 spans 14 amino acids. Trimming stripped 8 bases from V and 2 bases from J, with 14 bases between. The V gene's germline CDR1 is KGHDR and CDR2 SFDVKD.

This chain uses TRBV6-6 with TRBJ1-2; D unclear. Germline loops: CDR1 MNHNY, CDR2 SVGAGI (reference sequence). The V end was cut by 2 bases, the J end by 8 bases, with 12 bases between. This CDR3 contains 13 residues. DNA for the CDR3: TGTGCCAGCAGTTACCCGGGTCTTGGGGGCTACACCTTC. Translation: CASSYPGLGGYTF.

The CDR3 DNA sequence: TGTGCCAGCAGCCCGGGGTTTCCGACAGGGGGTGACACTGAAGCTTTCTTT. Translation: CASSPGFPTGGDTEAFF. V gene TRBV5-8 combines with J gene TRBJ1-1; 9 bases agree with TRBD1. The CDR3 has 17 residues. The trim removed 4 bases at V and 3 bases at J, leaving 13 bases unmatched. CDR1 is SGHTS and CDR2 is YDEGEE in the germline V gene.

The DNA of the CDR3 is TGTGCCAGCAGTCTTGGGACTAGCGGGACCCGCGAGCAGTTCTTC. It translates to CASSLGTSGTREQFF. The chain uses TRBV27 and TRBJ2-1; TRBD2 matches 13 bases. Germline assignment: CDR1 MNHEY and CDR2 SMNVEV (reference sequence). J was trimmed by 10 bases and V by 5 bases; bases with no gene match: 8. This CDR3 has 15 amino acids.

The chain employs TRBV9 and TRBJ2-2; D perhaps matches TRBD2 (6 bases). V was pared by 2 bases and J by 3 bases, with 11 bases between. The CDR3 totals 15 residues. Germline V gene sequence: CDR1 SGDLS, CDR2 YYNGEE. CDR3 sequence: CASSVGGDYTGELFF. CDR3 DNA: TGTGCCAGCAGCGTTGGCGGGGACTACACCGGGGAGCTGTTTTTT.